This TCR beta chain is from a study of regulatory T cells in long-lasting Graves disease. Whole-study results and caveats: Patients with persistent disease showed a bias toward TRBV28, TRBJ1-2 and TRBJ2-5.

Concerning this clonotype itself: Antigen: not known.

To make TCR beta libraries, researchers used iRepertoire HTBI primers and Arm-PCR of CDR3 regions. In the study's own analysis: Identification of gene segments yielded 60 or so TRBV and some 14 TRBJ across samples. A single record per CDR3 protein comes from TCRdb applying MiXCR to the multiplex PCR reads. The V and J calls shown here were made by TCRdb, not taken from the authors' results. The sample has more than 650,000 distinct CDR3 sequences, roughly 30% seen once. CDR3 length: 17 residues. CDR1 is DFQATT, CDR2 SNEGSKA, per germline (reference sequence). With 2 bases removed from V and 2 bases from J, the gap between germline ends came to 21 bases. The time point here: persistent/refractory GD, antithyroid drugs over 5 years with positive TRAb. Researchers made the TCR library from RNA that was extracted from PBMCs. Graves' disease was diagnosed by American Thyroid Association guidelines.

The J gene is TRBJ2-5, the V gene TRBV20-1; TRBD2 is a possible D gene (6 bases). The specimen was peripheral blood mononuclear cells (PBMCs), collected when the disease was refractory, from a patient treated with antithyroid drugs. This TCR was recovered from a female donor with Graves disease. CDR3 DNA: TGCAGTGCTAGACCTACACTAGCCTGGATCCCGCAAGAGACCCAGTACTTC. This sequence encodes CSARPTLAWIPQETQYF.